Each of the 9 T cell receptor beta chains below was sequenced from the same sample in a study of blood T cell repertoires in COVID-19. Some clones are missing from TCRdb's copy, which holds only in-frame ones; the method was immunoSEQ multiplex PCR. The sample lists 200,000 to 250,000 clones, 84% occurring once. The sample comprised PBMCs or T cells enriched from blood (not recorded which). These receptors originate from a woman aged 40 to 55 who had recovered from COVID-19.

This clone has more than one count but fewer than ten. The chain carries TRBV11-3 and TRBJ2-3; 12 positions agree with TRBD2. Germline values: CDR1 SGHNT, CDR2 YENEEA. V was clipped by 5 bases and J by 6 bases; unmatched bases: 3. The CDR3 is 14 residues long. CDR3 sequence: CASSPTSGGDTQYF. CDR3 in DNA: TGTGCCAGCAGCCCCACTAGCGGGGGGGATACGCAGTATTTT.

CDR3 sequence (DNA): TGTGCCAGCAGCTTAGCAGGGGGGGATGGCTACACCTTC. As protein: CASSLAGGDGYTF. This chain connects TRBV7-2 to TRBJ1-2, with D possibly TRBD1 on 6 matching bases. CDR3 size: 13 residues. V was cut by 0 bases and J by 6 bases, with 8 bases left in between. Germline values: CDR1 SGHTA, CDR2 FQGNSA.

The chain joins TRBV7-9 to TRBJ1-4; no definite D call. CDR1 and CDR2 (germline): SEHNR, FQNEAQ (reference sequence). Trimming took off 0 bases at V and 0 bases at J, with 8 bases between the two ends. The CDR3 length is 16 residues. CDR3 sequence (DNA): TGTGCCAGCAGCTTAGCGCTCAGAACAACTAATGAAAAACTGTTTTTT. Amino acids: CASSLALRTTNEKLFF.

CDR3 DNA sequence: TGCAGCGCCTCGAGGGGGCTTGGATACGAGCAGTACGTC. Translating gives CSASRGLGYEQYV. V and J are TRBV29-1 and TRBJ2-7; 7 bases map to TRBD1. CDR1 SQVTM and CDR2 ANQGSEA come from the germline V gene. CDR3 size: 13 residues. Unmatched junction bases numbered 10, after V lost 7 bases and J lost 4 bases.

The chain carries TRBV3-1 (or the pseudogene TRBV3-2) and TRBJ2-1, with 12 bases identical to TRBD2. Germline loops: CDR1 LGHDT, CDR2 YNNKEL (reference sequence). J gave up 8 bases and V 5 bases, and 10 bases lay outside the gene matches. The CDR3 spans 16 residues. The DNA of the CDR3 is TGTGCCAGCAGCGGAGAGGCGACTAGCGGGAGTGATGAGCAGTTCTTC. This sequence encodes CASSGEATSGSDEQFF.

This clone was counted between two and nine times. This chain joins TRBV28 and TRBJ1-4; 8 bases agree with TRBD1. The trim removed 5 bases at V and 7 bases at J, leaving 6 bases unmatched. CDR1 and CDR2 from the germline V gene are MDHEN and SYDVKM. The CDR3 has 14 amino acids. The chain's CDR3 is CASSPNTGGEKLFF. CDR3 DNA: TGTGCCAGCAGTCCCAACACAGGGGGTGAAAAACTGTTTTTT.

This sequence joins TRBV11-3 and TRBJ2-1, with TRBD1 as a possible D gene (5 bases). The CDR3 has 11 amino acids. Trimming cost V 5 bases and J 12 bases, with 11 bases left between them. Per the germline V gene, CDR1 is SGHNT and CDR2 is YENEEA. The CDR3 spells CASSQGVVQFF. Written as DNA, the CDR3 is TGTGCCAGCAGCCAAGGGGTGGTGCAGTTCTTC. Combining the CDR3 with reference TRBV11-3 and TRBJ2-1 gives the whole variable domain EAGVVQSPRYKIIEKKQPVAFWCNPISGHNTLYWYLQNLGQGPELLIRYENEEAVDDSQLPKDRFSAERLKGVDSTLKIQPAELGDSAVYLCASSQGVVQFFGPGTRLTVL.

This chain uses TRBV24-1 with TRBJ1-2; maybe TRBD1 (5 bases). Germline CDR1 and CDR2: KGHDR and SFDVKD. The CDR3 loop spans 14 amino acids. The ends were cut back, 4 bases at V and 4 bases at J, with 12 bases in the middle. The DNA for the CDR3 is TGTGCCACCAGTGACCCCGGACAAATCTATGGCTACACCTTC. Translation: CATSDPGQIYGYTF.

CDR3 bases: TGTGCCAGCAGTGACAAGACTCCAACTAATGAAAAACTGTTTTTT. This encodes CASSDKTPTNEKLFF. The chain joins TRBV25-1 to TRBJ1-4; D is uncertain. V shed 3 bases and J shed 0 bases, with 8 bases lying between them. The CDR3 has 15 residues. Germline CDR1 reads MGHDK; CDR2 reads SYGVNS.